The following is a T cell receptor beta chain sequence with its context. V was shortened by 1 base and J by 2 bases, with 8 bases between the two germline ends. Germline V gives CDR1 SGHTA, CDR2 FQGNSA. The CDR3 runs 14 residues. The record originates from a study of blood T cell repertoires in COVID-19. Original handling: Amplifying reference gene primers gave estimates of nucleated cell counts. TCRdb's copy holds only in-frame clones and misses some; the assay was immunoSEQ multiplex PCR. For V, J and clone size, that table is used; D and trimming come from the DNA. This table has about 270,000 clones, roughly 90% appearing once.

The chain is built from TRBV7-2 and TRBJ1-2, with D perhaps TRBD1 (6 bases). The sample was PBMCs or T cells enriched from blood (not recorded which). The source of this sequence is a middle-aged woman with acute COVID-19. This chain's CDR3 is CTSSLDTGNYGYTF. CDR3 coding DNA: TGTACCAGCAGCTTAGATACAGGGAACTATGGCTACACCTTC.